This T cell receptor beta chain was sequenced in a study of neurological immune-mediated disorders. One entry per CDR3 protein results from TCRdb running MiXCR on the 5' RACE reads. This sample has 71,000 or so distinct CDR3 sequences; 5% to 5.5% occur once, and the top ten carry 2% to 2.5%. Notes on the study in general: No clinical or MRI feature was associated with the multiple sclerosis repertoire cluster.

This clonotype was detected only a few times. Its antigen is not identified. V shed 0 bases and J shed 5 bases, with 7 bases lying between them. The CDR3 covers 14 residues. In germline, CDR1 is MRHNA, CDR2 SNTAGT. The chain has TRBV6-4 and TRBJ2-2; D possibly corresponds to TRBD2 (5 bases). The clonotype was recovered from a woman in her 30s with multiple sclerosis. Material: PBMCs. CDR3 coding DNA: TGTGCCAGCAGTGACTCGACGGGGACCGGGGAGCTGTTTTTT. Amino acids: CASSDSTGTGELFF.